These 29 T cell receptor beta chains originate from one sample sequenced in a study of Ad26.COV2.S vaccination and SARS-CoV-2 variants. The data were produced by immunoSEQ multiplex PCR, yet TCRdb's version contains in-frame clones alone and is incomplete. The sample includes about 100,000 clones, around 80% of them seen just once. Here the sequenced sample was peripheral blood, taken after recovery from COVID-19. These receptor sequences come from a human donor who had recovered from COVID-19.

The CDR3 spells CASRVSGGVHTQYF. In nucleotides, the CDR3 is TGTGCCAGCAGAGTGAGCGGGGGAGTACATACGCAGTATTTT. The V gene is TRBV27, the J gene TRBJ2-3, with 8 bases that match TRBD2. Germline V CDR1 and CDR2: MNHEY, SMNVEV (reference sequence). With 6 bases clipped from V and 7 bases from J, the junction kept 9 bases outside the gene matches. The CDR3 is 14 residues long.

The chain links TRBV21-1 to TRBJ1-5; the table assigns TRBD1, which was not confirmed against the DNA. TRBV21-1 is a known pseudogene. This CDR3 has 15 residues. CDR3 amino acids: CASSIDRGGNQPQHF. DNA for the CDR3: TGTGCCAGCAGCATTGACAGGGGAGGCAATCAGCCCCAGCATTTT.

This chain connects TRBV5-1 to TRBJ2-1; a possible D gene is TRBD1 (5 bases). Germline V lookup: CDR1 SGHRS, CDR2 YFSETQ. V dropped 2 bases and J dropped 8 bases, with 8 bases sitting between them. The CDR3 loop spans 12 amino acids. CDR3: CASSFKGYEQFF. DNA of the CDR3: TGCGCCAGCAGCTTTAAGGGGTATGAGCAGTTCTTC.

The chain joins TRBV28 to TRBJ1-1; tentative D call: TRBD1 (6 bases). CDR1 and CDR2 (germline): MDHEN, SYDVKM. With 6 bases removed from V and 11 bases from J, the gap between germline ends came to 16 bases. This CDR3 is built from 12 residues. The CDR3 sequence is CASSLGQRSAFF. Written as DNA, the CDR3 is TGTGCCAGCAGCCTAGGACAGCGCAGCGCTTTCTTT.

This chain joins TRBV11-2 and TRBJ2-3, with D maybe TRBD2 (6 bases). This CDR3 region has 17 residues. The V end lost 0 bases, the J end lost 2 bases, and 15 bases lay between the germline ends. The germline gives CDR1 SGHAT, CDR2 FQNNGV. CDR3 nucleotides: TGTGCCAGCAGCTTAGAGCCTGCGCGGGGATACACAGATACGCAGTATTTT. It specifies CASSLEPARGYTDTQYF.

The chain carries TRBV7-3 and TRBJ2-2; D possibly corresponds to TRBD2 (5 bases). The CDR3 consists of 14 residues. Trimming pared 5 bases from V and 1 base from J, leaving 8 bases between. The germline V gene has CDR1 SGHTA and CDR2 FQGTGA. CDR3 sequence: CASSSGLNTGELFF. The CDR3 DNA follows: TGTGCCAGCAGCAGCGGACTGAACACCGGGGAGCTGTTTTTT.

J is TRBJ2-5 and V is TRBV5-1, with 7 nucleotides matching TRBD1. The CDR3 runs 14 residues. V dropped 4 bases and J dropped 2; count of bases not matched to a gene: 5. The V gene's germline CDR1 is SGHRS and CDR2 YFSETQ. The CDR3 DNA sequence: TGCGCCAGCAGCCCAGGGACAGTGCAAGAGACCCAGTACTTC. Its translation: CASSPGTVQETQYF. Together with reference TRBV5-1 and TRBJ2-5, the CDR3 gives the full variable domain: KAGVTQTPRYLIKTRGQQVTLSCSPISGHRSVSWYQQTPGQGLQFLFEYFSETQRNKGNFPGRFSGRQFSNSRSEMNVSTLELGDSALYLCASSPGTVQETQYFGPGTRLLVL.

The rearrangement joins TRBV19 to TRBJ1-1; 9 nucleotides align to TRBD1. The CDR3 extends over 14 amino acids. Unmatched junction bases numbered 10, after V lost 7 bases and J lost 7 bases. Germline V gene lookup returns CDR1 LNHDA and CDR2 SQIVND (reference sequence). CDR3 DNA sequence: TGTGCCAGTACAGGTACAGGGGGCATCAATGAAGCTTTCTTT. Its translation: CASTGTGGINEAFF.

The rearrangement uses TRBV5-3 and TRBJ2-5; 7 nucleotides line up with TRBD1. TRBV5-3 is reported as an ORF; its role is uncertain. V was clipped by 3 bases and J by 5 bases; unmatched bases: 16. The CDR3 runs to 17 residues. In DNA form, the CDR3 reads TGTGCCAGAAGCTGGGACGGACAGGCAAAGAGCGACGAGACCCAGTACTTC. Translating gives CARSWDGQAKSDETQYF.

V is TRBV2 and J is TRBJ2-5, with 9 bases lining up with TRBD1. The CDR3 covers 12 residues. With 6 bases clipped from V and 7 bases from J, the junction kept 3 bases outside the gene matches. Germline CDR1 is SNHLY and CDR2 is FYNNEI. CDR3 region: CASRGQGVTQYF. The CDR3 DNA is TGTGCCAGCAGGGGACAGGGTGTGACCCAGTACTTC.

The CDR3 DNA is TGCGCCAGCAGCTCGGGCCAGCCCGATCAGCCCCAGCATTTT. Its protein product is CASSSGQPDQPQHF. V is TRBV5-1 and J is TRBJ1-5; D is uncertain. V shed 3 bases and J shed 5 bases, with 12 bases lying between them. From germline, CDR1 is SGHRS and CDR2 YFSETQ. This CDR3 is built from 14 residues.

In this sample, this clone turned up once. The V call is TRBV12-3 or TRBV12-4, the J call TRBJ1-1, with unresolved D. The CDR3 spans 11 residues. The V gene lost 7 bases and the J gene lost 6 bases, with 9 bases spanning the gap. The CDR3, as DNA: TGTGCCAGCACCTACGGTTCTGAAGCTTTCTTT. Translation gives CASTYGSEAFF.

The V call is TRBV30, the J call TRBJ2-7; D remains ambiguous. V shed 1 base and J shed 3 bases, with 13 bases lying between them. The CDR3 totals 14 residues. Looked up from germline, CDR1 is GTSNPN and CDR2 is SVGIG (reference sequence). In DNA form, the CDR3 reads TGTGCCTGGAGTGAAGGGTTACACTTCTACGAGCAGTACTTC. This sequence encodes CAWSEGLHFYEQYF.

This clone was detected only once. This chain connects TRBV4-1 to TRBJ1-1; 7 bases fit TRBD1. The CDR3 contains 15 residues. The junction had 5 bases not matched to a gene; V was cut back by 0 bases and J by 4 bases. The germline V gene has CDR1 MGHRA and CDR2 YSYEKL. The DNA of the CDR3 is TGCGCCAGCAGCCAAGATAGTCCAGGGGGCACTGAAGCTTTCTTT. Encoded protein: CASSQDSPGGTEAFF.

The chain joins TRBV2 to TRBJ2-5; D gene ambiguous. V shed 6 bases and J shed 4 bases, with 18 bases lying between them. CDR3 length: 15 amino acids. CDR1 and CDR2 (germline): SNHLY, FYNNEI. CDR3 DNA: TGTGCCAGCAGCGACGATTGGGCAGCAAGAGAGACCCAGTACTTC. Its protein product is CASSDDWAARETQYF.

The chain employs TRBV3-1 (or the pseudogene TRBV3-2) and TRBJ1-2, with D unresolved. Germline-derived CDR1 and CDR2 are LGHDT and YNNKEL (reference sequence). The CDR3 length is 12 residues. V lost 4 bases and J lost 8, with 11 bases in between. The CDR3 nucleotides are TGTGCCAGCAGCCTCCGGGAAGCGGGCTACACCTTC. This codes for CASSLREAGYTF.

This rearrangement joins TRBV7-9 to TRBJ2-5; TRBD1 matches 8 bases. Germline V gene lookup returns CDR1 SEHNR and CDR2 FQNEAQ (reference sequence). The ends lost 5 bases at V and 6 bases at J; junction bases unmatched: 5. The CDR3 runs to 13 residues. The CDR3 coding sequence is TGTGCCAGCAGCCTCCAGGGGGCGAAGACCCAGTACTTC. Translation gives CASSLQGAKTQYF.

The chain links TRBV7-9 to TRBJ1-3, with a possible D match to TRBD1 (5 bases). Per germline, CDR1 SEHNR and CDR2 FQNEAQ (reference sequence). There are 15 residues in the CDR3. Trimming stripped 2 bases from V and 6 bases from J, with 14 bases between. The CDR3 spells CASSLFGRDPNTIYF. CDR3 sequence (DNA): TGTGCCAGCAGCTTATTTGGCAGGGATCCAAACACCATATATTTT.

The chain has TRBV5-1 and TRBJ1-6; tentatively, D is TRBD1 (6 bases). CDR1 is SGHRS and CDR2 is YFSETQ in the germline V gene. The CDR3 contains 16 residues. V lost 3 bases, J lost 8 bases, and 18 bases lay in between. This chain's CDR3 is CASSSTSGTSDSPLHF. DNA of the CDR3: TGCGCCAGCAGCTCAACCTCCGGGACATCGGATTCACCCCTCCACTTT.

The V and J genes are TRBV10-3 and TRBJ2-3; 10 bases line up with TRBD1. This CDR3 spans 15 amino acids. Germline V gene data show CDR1 as ENHRY and CDR2 as SYGVKD. J was trimmed by 3 bases and V by 6 bases; bases with no gene match: 6. The CDR3 DNA reads TGTGCCATCAGGAGGACAGGGGGGTTGACAGATACGCAGTATTTT. This codes for CAIRRTGGLTDTQYF.

The rearrangement links TRBV11-2 to TRBJ1-1; 9 bases align to TRBD1. Per germline, CDR1 SGHAT and CDR2 FQNNGV. This CDR3 contains 14 residues. V trimming: 5 bases; J trimming: 5 bases; junction bases outside the gene matches: 6. The CDR3: CASSNRGRWTEAFF. The CDR3, as DNA: TGTGCCAGCAGCAACAGGGGGCGGTGGACTGAAGCTTTCTTT.

This clone was recorded at least ten times. CDR3 nucleotides: TGTGCCAGCAGCTTAGACGGGACGTACCAAGAGACCCAGTACTTC. This sequence encodes CASSLDGTYQETQYF. The chain carries TRBV11-2 and TRBJ2-5, with D possibly being TRBD1 or TRBD2 (5 bases each). Germline V CDR1 and CDR2: SGHAT, FQNNGV. The CDR3 covers 15 residues. The V and J ends lost 0 bases and 0 bases respectively, with 8 bases between them.

With regard to this clone: A much larger clone lies a single base off, so this may be a read error. Other DNA sequences in the same sample also yield this CDR3. The V call is TRBV28, the J call TRBJ1-5, with D unresolved. CDR1 is MDHEN and CDR2 is SYDVKM in the germline V gene. This CDR3 spans 13 amino acids. CDR3 sequence reads: CASRPTWNQPQHF. Here the CDR3 DNA reads TGTGCTAGCAGACCGACCTGGAATCAGCCCCAGCATTTT.

The gene calls are TRBV19 and TRBJ1-5; a possible D gene is TRBD1 (5 bases). The CDR3 covers 12 residues. The ends were cut back, 11 bases at V and 0 bases at J, with 8 bases in the middle. The germline V gene encodes CDR1 LNHDA and CDR2 SQIVND (reference sequence). CDR3 protein: CAGGDSNQPQHF. CDR3 in DNA: TGTGCCGGAGGGGATAGCAATCAGCCCCAGCATTTT. Together with reference TRBV19 and TRBJ1-5, the CDR3 gives the full variable domain: DGGITQSPKYLFRKEGQNVTLSCEQNLNHDAMYWYRQDPGQGLRLIYYSQIVNDFQKGDIAEGYSVSREKKESFPLTVTSAQKNPTAFYLCAGGDSNQPQHFGDGTRLSIL.

The chain combines TRBV13 with TRBJ1-6; D call uncertain. V lost 4 bases, J lost 6 bases, and 7 bases lay in between. The CDR3 is made up of 13 amino acids. Germline CDR1 reads PRHDT; CDR2 reads FYEKMQ (reference sequence). CDR3 DNA: TGTGCCAGCAGCTCAGACCCTAATTCACCCCTCCACTTT. Amino acids: CASSSDPNSPLHF.

This clone was seen a handful of times. V usage is TRBV3-1 (or the pseudogene TRBV3-2) and J usage is TRBJ2-1; 9 nucleotides align to TRBD2. Per the germline V gene, CDR1 is LGHDT and CDR2 is YNNKEL (reference sequence). The length of the CDR3 is 16 residues. V trimming: 4 bases; J trimming: 7 bases; junction bases outside the gene matches: 11. The CDR3 coding sequence is TGTGCCAGCAGCCTTGGCGGGGGGGCCGGTTGGAATGAGCAGTTCTTC. It encodes CASSLGGGAGWNEQFF.

The chain is built from TRBV30 and TRBJ2-7; 7 bases map to TRBD1. From germline, CDR1 is GTSNPN and CDR2 SVGIG (reference sequence). The CDR3 runs to 12 residues. After removal of 2 bases from V and 2 bases from J, the junction contained 0 bases not matched to a gene. In nucleotides, the CDR3 is TGTGCCTGGAGTACAGGGGCCTACGAGCAGTACTTC. Its protein product is CAWSTGAYEQYF. Drawing the rest from reference TRBV30 and TRBJ2-7, the complete variable domain is SQTIHQWPATLVQPVGSPLSLECTVEGTSNPNLYWYRQAAGRGLQLLFYSVGIGQISSEVPQNLSASRPQDRQFILSSKKLLLSDSGFYLCAWSTGAYEQYFGPGTRLTVT.

This chain connects TRBV19 to TRBJ2-1; D remains unclear. Germline-derived CDR1 and CDR2 are LNHDA and SQIVND (reference sequence). V was trimmed by 4 bases and J by 14 bases, leaving 15 bases between them. The CDR3 loop spans 12 amino acids. The CDR3 spells CASSTVNTGKFF. Written as DNA, the CDR3 is TGTGCCAGTAGTACCGTGAATACTGGGAAGTTCTTC.

The chain joins TRBV9 to TRBJ2-3; D gene unclear. Germline V gives CDR1 SGDLS, CDR2 YYNGEE. CDR3 length: 13 residues. With 1 base removed from V and 0 bases from J, the gap between germline ends came to 3 bases. The CDR3: CASSVSSTDTQYF. CDR3 DNA: TGTGCCAGCAGCGTAAGCAGCACAGATACGCAGTATTTT.